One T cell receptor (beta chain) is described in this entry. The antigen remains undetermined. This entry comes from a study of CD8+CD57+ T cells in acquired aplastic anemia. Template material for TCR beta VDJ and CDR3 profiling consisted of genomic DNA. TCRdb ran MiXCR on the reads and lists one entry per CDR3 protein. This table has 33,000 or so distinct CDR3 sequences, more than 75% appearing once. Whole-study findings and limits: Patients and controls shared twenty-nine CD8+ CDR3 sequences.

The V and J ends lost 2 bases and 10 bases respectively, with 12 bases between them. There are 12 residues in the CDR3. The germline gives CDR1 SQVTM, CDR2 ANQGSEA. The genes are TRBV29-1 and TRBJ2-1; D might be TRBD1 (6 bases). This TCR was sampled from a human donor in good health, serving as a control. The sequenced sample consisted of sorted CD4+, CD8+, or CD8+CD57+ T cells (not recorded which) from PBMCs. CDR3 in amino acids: CSVENRVYEQFF. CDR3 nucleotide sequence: TGCAGCGTTGAAAACAGGGTGTACGAGCAGTTCTTC.